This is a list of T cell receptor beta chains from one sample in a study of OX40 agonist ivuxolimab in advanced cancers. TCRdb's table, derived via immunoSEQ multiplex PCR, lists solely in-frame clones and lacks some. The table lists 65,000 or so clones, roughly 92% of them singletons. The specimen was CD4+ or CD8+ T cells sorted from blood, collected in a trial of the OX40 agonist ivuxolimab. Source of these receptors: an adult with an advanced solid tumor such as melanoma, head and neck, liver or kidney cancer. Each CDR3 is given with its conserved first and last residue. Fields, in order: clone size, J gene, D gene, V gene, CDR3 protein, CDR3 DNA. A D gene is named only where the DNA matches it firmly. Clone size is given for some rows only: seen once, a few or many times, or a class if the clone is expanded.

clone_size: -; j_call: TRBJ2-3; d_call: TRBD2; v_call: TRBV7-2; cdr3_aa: CASSPGLVIPDTQYF; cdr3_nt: TGTGCCAGCAGCCCAGGACTAGTGATTCCAGATACGCAGTATTTT
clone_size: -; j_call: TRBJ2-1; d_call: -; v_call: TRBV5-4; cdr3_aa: CASSLTGTRSYNEQFF; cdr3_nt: TGTGCCAGCAGCTTGACCGGGACTCGCTCCTACAATGAGCAGTTCTTC
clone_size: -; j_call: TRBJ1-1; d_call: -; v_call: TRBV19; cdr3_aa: CASSPAEELNTEAFF; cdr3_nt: TGTGCCAGTAGCCCCGCGGAGGAACTGAACACTGAAGCTTTCTTT
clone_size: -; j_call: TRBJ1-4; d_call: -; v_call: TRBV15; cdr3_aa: CATSRDDQGWGLFF; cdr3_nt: TGTGCCACCAGCAGAGACGATCAGGGATGGGGACTGTTTTTT
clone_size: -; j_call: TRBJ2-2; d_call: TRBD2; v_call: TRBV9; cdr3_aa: CASSVEGTSGTGELFF; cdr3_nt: TGTGCCAGCAGCGTGGAGGGGACTAGCGGCACCGGGGAGCTGTTTTTT
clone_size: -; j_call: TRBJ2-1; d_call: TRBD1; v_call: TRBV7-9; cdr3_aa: CASSSDRVGNEQFF; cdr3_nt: TGTGCCAGCAGCTCGGACAGGGTGGGAAATGAGCAGTTCTTC
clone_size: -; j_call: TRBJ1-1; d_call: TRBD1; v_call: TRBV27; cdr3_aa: CASSLLTGTGGTEAFF; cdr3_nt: TGTGCCAGCAGTTTATTGACGGGGACAGGGGGCACTGAAGCTTTCTTT
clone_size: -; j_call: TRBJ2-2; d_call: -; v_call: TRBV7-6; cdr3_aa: CASSLSQGSGELFF; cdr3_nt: TGTGCCAGCAGCCTCAGTCAGGGGTCCGGGGAGCTGTTTTTT
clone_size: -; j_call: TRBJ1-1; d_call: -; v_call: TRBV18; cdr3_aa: CASSGDRGAGTEAFF; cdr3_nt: TGTGCCAGCTCAGGGGATCGGGGGGCGGGAACTGAAGCTTTCTTT
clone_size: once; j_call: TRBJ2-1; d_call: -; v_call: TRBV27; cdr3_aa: CASSSLASGMGEQFF; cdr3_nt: TGTGCCAGCAGTAGCCTAGCATCGGGAATGGGTGAGCAGTTCTTC
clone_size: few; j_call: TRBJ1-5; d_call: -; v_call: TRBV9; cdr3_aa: CASSVGGGGPQHF; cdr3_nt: TGTGCCAGCAGCGTAGGGGGTGGAGGGCCCCAGCATTTT
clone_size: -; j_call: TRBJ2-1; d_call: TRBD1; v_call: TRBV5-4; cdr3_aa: CASSQGQGNEQFF; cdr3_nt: TGTGCCAGCAGCCAGGGACAGGGCAATGAGCAGTTCTTC
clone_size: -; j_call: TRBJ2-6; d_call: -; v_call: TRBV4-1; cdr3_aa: CASSQDSGANVLTF; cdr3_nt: TGCGCCAGCAGCCAGGACTCTGGGGCCAACGTCCTGACTTTC
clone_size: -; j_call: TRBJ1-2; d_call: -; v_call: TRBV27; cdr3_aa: CASSLGGPNYGYTF; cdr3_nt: TGTGCCAGCAGTTTGGGGGGCCCGAACTATGGCTACACCTTC
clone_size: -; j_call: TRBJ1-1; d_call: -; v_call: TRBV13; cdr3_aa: CASSYSLGENTEAFF; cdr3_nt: TGTGCCAGCAGCTATTCTTTGGGGGAGAACACTGAAGCTTTCTTT
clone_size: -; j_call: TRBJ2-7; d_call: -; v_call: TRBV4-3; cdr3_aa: CASSQERVYEQYF; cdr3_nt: TGCGCCAGCAGCCAAGAGAGGGTGTACGAGCAGTACTTC
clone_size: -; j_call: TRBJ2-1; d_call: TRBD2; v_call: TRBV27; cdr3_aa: CASSRLAGGPGEQFF; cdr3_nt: TGTGCCAGCAGTAGGCTAGCGGGAGGGCCGGGTGAGCAGTTCTTC
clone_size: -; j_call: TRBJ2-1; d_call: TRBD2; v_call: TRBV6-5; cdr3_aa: CASRWTSEDYNEQFF; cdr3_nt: TGTGCCAGCAGGTGGACTAGCGAAGACTACAATGAGCAGTTCTTC
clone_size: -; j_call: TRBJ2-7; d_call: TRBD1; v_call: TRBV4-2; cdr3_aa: CASSPRGPGTYEQYF; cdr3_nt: TGTGCCAGCAGCCCAAGGGGGCCGGGCACCTACGAGCAGTACTTC
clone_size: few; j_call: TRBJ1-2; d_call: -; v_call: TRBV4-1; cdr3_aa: CASSQVGQYVYGYTF; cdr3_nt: TGCGCCAGCAGCCAAGTGGGGCAGTACGTCTATGGCTACACCTTC
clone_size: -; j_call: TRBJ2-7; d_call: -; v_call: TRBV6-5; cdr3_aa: CASSLALDSYEQYF; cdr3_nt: TGTGCCAGCAGTCTAGCCCTAGACTCCTACGAGCAGTACTTC
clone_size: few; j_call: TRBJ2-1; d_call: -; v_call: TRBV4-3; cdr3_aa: CASSQDGIRGYNEQFF; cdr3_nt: TGCGCCAGCAGCCAGGACGGGATTCGAGGCTACAATGAGCAGTTCTTC
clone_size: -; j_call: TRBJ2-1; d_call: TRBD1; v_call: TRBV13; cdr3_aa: CASSLEGGTGSHNEQFF; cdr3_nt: TGTGCCAGCAGCTTAGAAGGGGGGACAGGGAGCCACAATGAGCAGTTCTTC
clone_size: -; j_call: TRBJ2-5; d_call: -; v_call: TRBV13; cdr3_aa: CASSERREQEETQYF; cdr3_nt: TGTGCCAGCAGCGAGAGGAGGGAGCAGGAAGAGACCCAGTACTTC
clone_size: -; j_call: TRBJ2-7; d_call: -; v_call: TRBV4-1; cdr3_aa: CASSQVIRDGYEQYF; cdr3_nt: TGCGCCAGCAGCCAAGTAATACGTGATGGCTACGAGCAGTACTTC
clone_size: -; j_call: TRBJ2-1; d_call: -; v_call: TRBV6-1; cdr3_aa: CASSEVGLGGEGYNEQFF; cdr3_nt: TGTGCCAGCAGTGAAGTAGGGTTGGGGGGAGAAGGATACAATGAGCAGTTCTTC
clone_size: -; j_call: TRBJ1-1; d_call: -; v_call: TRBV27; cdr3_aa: CASSLSAGVNTEAFF; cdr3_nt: TGTGCCAGCAGTTTATCGGCAGGGGTGAACACTGAAGCTTTCTTT
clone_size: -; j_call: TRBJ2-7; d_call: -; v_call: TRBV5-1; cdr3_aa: CASSLGAGDEQYF; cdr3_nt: TGCGCCAGCAGCTTGGGGGCAGGGGACGAGCAGTACTTC
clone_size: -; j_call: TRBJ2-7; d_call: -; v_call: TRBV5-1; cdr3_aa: CASSPADPSGLTYEQYF; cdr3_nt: TGCGCCAGCAGCCCCGCGGATCCATCTGGGCTAACCTACGAGCAGTACTTC
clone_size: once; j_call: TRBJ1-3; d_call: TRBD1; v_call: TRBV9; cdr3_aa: CASSLDRGQGNTIYF; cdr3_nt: TGTGCCAGCAGCCTGGACAGGGGGCAGGGAAACACCATATATTTT
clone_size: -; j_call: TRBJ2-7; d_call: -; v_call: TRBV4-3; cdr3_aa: CASSRSGGGGDSYEQYF; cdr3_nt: TGCGCCAGCAGCCGATCAGGCGGGGGCGGAGATTCCTACGAGCAGTACTTC
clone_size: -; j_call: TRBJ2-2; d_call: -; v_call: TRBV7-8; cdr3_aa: CASSLDVRGTGELFF; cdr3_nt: TGTGCCAGCAGCTTAGACGTCAGGGGTACCGGGGAGCTGTTTTTT
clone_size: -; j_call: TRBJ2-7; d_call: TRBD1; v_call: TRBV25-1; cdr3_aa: CASSEVGDSYEQYF; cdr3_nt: TGTGCCAGCAGTGAAGTAGGGGACAGCTACGAGCAGTACTTC
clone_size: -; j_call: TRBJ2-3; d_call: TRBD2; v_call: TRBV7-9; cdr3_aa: CASSSALAGGPSTDTQYF; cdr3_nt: TGTGCCAGCAGCTCCGCACTAGCGGGAGGGCCCAGCACAGATACGCAGTATTTT
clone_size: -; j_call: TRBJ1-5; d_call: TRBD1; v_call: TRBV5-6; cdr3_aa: CASSFGQGNQPQHF; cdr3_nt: TGTGCCAGCAGCTTTGGACAGGGCAATCAGCCCCAGCATTTT
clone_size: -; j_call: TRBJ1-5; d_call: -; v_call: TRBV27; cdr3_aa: CASSLVGANQPQHF; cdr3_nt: TGTGCCAGCAGTTTAGTGGGGGCCAATCAGCCCCAGCATTTT
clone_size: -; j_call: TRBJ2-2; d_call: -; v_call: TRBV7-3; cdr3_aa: CASSLYSPGELFF; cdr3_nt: TGTGCCAGCAGCCTCTATAGTCCCGGGGAGCTGTTTTTT
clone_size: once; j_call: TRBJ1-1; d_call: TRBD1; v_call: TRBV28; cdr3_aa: CASSRDFGQDEAFF; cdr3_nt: TGTGCCAGCAGTCGGGACTTCGGACAGGATGAAGCTTTCTTT
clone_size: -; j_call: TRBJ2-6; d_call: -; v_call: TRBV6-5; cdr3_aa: CASSYSTGANVLTF; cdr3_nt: TGTGCCAGCAGTTACTCGACTGGGGCCAACGTCCTGACTTTC
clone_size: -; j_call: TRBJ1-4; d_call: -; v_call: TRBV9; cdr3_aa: CASSPEGGVGEKLFF; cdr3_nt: TGTGCCAGCAGCCCAGAGGGGGGCGTGGGGGAAAAACTGTTTTTT
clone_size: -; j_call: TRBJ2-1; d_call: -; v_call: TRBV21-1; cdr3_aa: CASSKEIRGGSHNEQFF; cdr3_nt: TGTGCCAGCAGCAAAGAAATACGGGGGGGCTCGCACAATGAGCAGTTCTTC
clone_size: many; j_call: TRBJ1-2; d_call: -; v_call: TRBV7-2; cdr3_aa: CASSPPRGEYGYTF; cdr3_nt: TGTGCCAGCAGCCCTCCCAGGGGAGAGTATGGCTACACCTTC